The 32 T cell receptor beta chains below were found in one sample sequenced in a study of T cell responses to AZD1222 COVID-19 vaccine. The data were produced by immunoSEQ multiplex PCR, yet TCRdb's version contains in-frame clones alone and is incomplete. The table has 200,000 or so clones, over 80% seen once. The starting material was peripheral blood, obtained on day 0 of AZD1222 vaccination. These receptors all come from an adult in good health.

The rearrangement uses TRBV12-3 or TRBV12-4 and TRBJ1-2; unclear D gene. Trimming cost V 5 bases and J 0 bases, with 7 bases left between them. The CDR3 consists of 13 residues. The DNA of the CDR3 is TGTGCCAGCAGTCCACAAACTAACTATGGCTACACCTTC. Amino acid sequence: CASSPQTNYGYTF.

V is TRBV6-6 and J is TRBJ1-6, with 8 bases lining up with TRBD1. The CDR3 extends over 16 amino acids. J lost 2 bases, V lost 3 bases, and 3 bases had no gene match. Germline-derived CDR1 and CDR2 are MNHNY and SVGAGI (reference sequence). The CDR3 loop is CASSYGQGAYNSPLHF. CDR3 DNA: TGTGCCAGCAGTTATGGACAGGGTGCCTATAATTCACCCCTCCACTTT.

V usage is TRBV2 and J usage is TRBJ2-3, with 7 bases lining up with TRBD2. CDR3 length: 16 amino acids. The germline CDR1 and CDR2 sequences are SNHLY and FYNNEI. V gave up 10 bases and J gave up 0 bases; unmatched junction bases: 13. CDR3 DNA sequence: TGTGCCAAAAACCTCAAAGCGGGGACTAGCACAGATACGCAGTATTTT. It specifies CAKNLKAGTSTDTQYF.

The chain couples TRBV19 to TRBJ1-5, with no clear D. The germline V and J ends were trimmed by 5 bases and 15 bases, with 23 bases remaining between them. The CDR3 loop spans 14 amino acids. Looked up from germline, CDR1 is LNHDA and CDR2 is SQIVND (reference sequence). The CDR3 DNA reads TGTGCCAGTAGTGTCCCAGGTTCCCGTCAACTCTCGCATTTT. Its translation: CASSVPGSRQLSHF.

The chain uses TRBV6-1 and TRBJ1-2, with D uncertain. CDR1 and CDR2 (germline): MNHNS, SASEGT. Between the trimmed V and J ends, which lost 3 bases and 2 bases, there was a span of 13 bases. This CDR3 is built from 15 residues. This CDR3 is CASSEAYSVNYGYTF. Here the CDR3 DNA reads TGTGCCAGCAGTGAGGCGTACAGTGTCAACTATGGCTACACCTTC.

The gene calls are TRBV11-2 and TRBJ2-7; D gene ambiguous. Germline CDR1 reads SGHAT; CDR2 reads FQNNGV. The CDR3 is 15 amino acids. Trimming cost V 4 bases and J 3 bases, with 16 bases left between them. The CDR3 sequence: CASSSGPDTIYEQYF. In DNA, the CDR3 is TGTGCCAGCAGCTCTGGGCCAGACACGATCTACGAGCAGTACTTC.

The rearrangement joins TRBV27 to TRBJ2-7; 12 positions agree with TRBD1. V shed 4 bases, J shed 6 bases, and the junction held 4 bases outside the gene matches. There are 14 residues in the CDR3. Per the germline V gene, CDR1 is MNHEY and CDR2 is SMNVEV (reference sequence). This chain's CDR3 is CASSSGQGAAEQYF. In DNA, the CDR3 is TGTGCCAGCAGTTCGGGACAGGGGGCGGCCGAGCAGTACTTC.

This CDR3 reads CASSLDRPTQYF. The CDR3 bases are TGTGCCAGCAGTTTAGACAGGCCGACCCAGTACTTC. The chain joins TRBV12-3 or TRBV12-4 to TRBJ2-5; possible D gene TRBD1, 5 bases. The CDR3 extends over 12 amino acids. The V and J ends lost 1 base and 7 bases respectively, with 7 bases between them.

The chain joins TRBV28 to TRBJ1-5, with a tentative D call TRBD1 (6 bases). The CDR3 sequence is 15 residues long. The germline gives CDR1 MDHEN, CDR2 SYDVKM. V lost 7 bases and J 0 bases, leaving 13 bases between the germline ends. The CDR3 nucleotides are TGTGCCAGCACTACCCGGACAGTTAGCAATCAGCCCCAGCATTTT. It is translated as CASTTRTVSNQPQHF.

The V call is TRBV5-1, the J call TRBJ2-5; D call uncertain. V lost 0 bases to trimming and J lost 0 bases, with 0 bases between them. The germline gives CDR1 SGHRS, CDR2 YFSETQ. The CDR3 spans 12 residues. The CDR3 nucleotides read TGCGCCAGCAGCTTGGACCAAGAGACCCAGTACTTC. Encoded protein: CASSLDQETQYF.

This clone was picked up a small number of times. J is TRBJ2-1 and V is TRBV30; 9 nucleotides align to TRBD2. The CDR3 sequence is 14 residues long. Germline CDR1 and CDR2: GTSNPN and SVGIG (reference sequence). Trimming at V came to 3 bases and at J to 10 bases, leaving 10 bases not matched to a gene. For the CDR3, the DNA is TGTGCCTGGAGCAGGGTAGCGGGAGTGATAGAGCAGTTCTTC. Translating it yields CAWSRVAGVIEQFF.

This clone was seen more than once but under ten times. The chain's CDR3 is CASRQTGGSSYEQYF. CDR3 in DNA: TGTGCCAGCAGACAAACAGGGGGGAGCTCCTACGAGCAGTACTTC. The chain links TRBV6-5 to TRBJ2-7; TRBD1 matches 8 bases. In germline, CDR1 is MNHEY, CDR2 SVGAGI. Losses at the gene ends were 6 bases for V and 0 bases for J; bases not matched to a gene: 7. The CDR3 extends over 15 amino acids.

Turning to this clone: Its ends do not fully match the called genes, so a read error is possible. The CDR3 region is CAISRQGSNEQYF. As DNA, the CDR3 is TGTGCCATCAGCCGACAGGGCTCCAACGAGCAGTACTTC. The V gene is TRBV10-3, the J gene TRBJ2-7; TRBD1 matches 7 bases. Germline CDR1 reads ENHRY; CDR2 reads SYGVKD. This CDR3 has 13 residues.

This chain links TRBV6-1 with TRBJ2-2; no reliable D call. V gave up 1 base and J gave up 4 bases, with 7 bases separating them. In germline, CDR1 is MNHNS, CDR2 SASEGT. The CDR3 runs 14 residues. The CDR3 spells CASSEDPGTGELFF. CDR3 in DNA: TGTGCCAGCAGTGAAGATCCGGGCACCGGGGAGCTGTTTTTT.

V and J are TRBV7-9 and TRBJ1-2; a possible D gene is TRBD1 (6 bases). CDR1 and CDR2 from the germline V gene are SEHNR and FQNEAQ (reference sequence). Trimming shortened V by 3 bases and J by 0 bases, and 11 bases separated the two germline ends. This CDR3 comprises 15 residues. CDR3 region: CASSLGTPPNYGYTF. As DNA, the CDR3 is TGTGCCAGCAGCTTGGGGACACCTCCTAACTATGGCTACACCTTC. Full variable domain (missing parts from reference TRBV7-9 and TRBJ1-2): DTGVSQNPRHKITKRGQNVTFRCDPISEHNRLYWYRQTLGQGPEFLTYFQNEAQLEKSRLLSDRFSAERPKGSFSTLEIQRTEQGDSAMYLCASSLGTPPNYGYTFGSGTRLTVV.

In its sample, this clone was seen once. The chain couples TRBV27 to TRBJ1-6, with D unresolved. Germline CDR1 is MNHEY and CDR2 is SMNVEV (reference sequence). The CDR3 loop spans 14 amino acids. The V gene lost 6 bases and the J gene lost 0 bases, with 6 bases spanning the gap. CDR3 sequence: CASRGGSYNSPLHF. CDR3 DNA sequence: TGTGCCAGCAGGGGAGGCTCCTATAATTCACCCCTCCACTTT.

The CDR3 region has the DNA TGTGCCAGCAGTGTGGGGACTAGACACAATGAGCAGTTCTTC. As protein: CASSVGTRHNEQFF. The chain recombines TRBV6-4 with TRBJ2-1, with 8 bases lining up with TRBD2. The CDR3 length is 14 residues. After removal of 4 bases from V and 5 bases from J, the junction contained 4 bases not matched to a gene. Germline values: CDR1 MRHNA, CDR2 SNTAGT.

The CDR3 coding sequence is TGTGCCAGCAGCTCATCGGGACAGGGAAATTCACCCCTCCACTTT. This sequence encodes CASSSSGQGNSPLHF. V is TRBV7-2 and J is TRBJ1-6, with 9 bases matching TRBD1. V was clipped by 4 bases and J by 7 bases; unmatched bases: 5. Germline V gene sequence: CDR1 SGHTA, CDR2 FQGNSA. The CDR3 totals 15 residues.

V and J are TRBV28 and TRBJ2-2; D possibly matches TRBD1 or TRBD2 (5 bases each). Per germline, CDR1 MDHEN and CDR2 SYDVKM. V lost 8 bases, J lost 2 bases, and 15 bases lay in between. This CDR3 is built from 15 residues. CDR3 amino acids: CASAPGPTNTGELFF. The CDR3 DNA sequence: TGTGCCAGCGCACCGGGACCAACTAACACCGGGGAGCTGTTTTTT.

The rearrangement joins TRBV28 to TRBJ1-5; D unclear. V was clipped by 2 bases and J by 6 bases, with 8 bases between them. CDR1 is MDHEN, CDR2 SYDVKM, per germline. The CDR3 runs 13 residues. The CDR3 sequence is CASSLRSGQPQHF. The CDR3 DNA follows: TGTGCCAGCAGTTTACGGAGCGGTCAGCCCCAGCATTTT. Using reference TRBV28 and TRBJ1-5 for the parts outside the CDR3, the full variable domain is DVKVTQSSRYLVKRTGEKVFLECVQDMDHENMFWYRQDPGLGLRLIYFSYDVKMKEKGDIPEGYSVSREKKERFSLILESASTNQTSMYLCASSLRSGQPQHFGDGTRLSIL.

This chain uses TRBV3-1 (or the pseudogene TRBV3-2) with TRBJ2-2; D may be TRBD1 (5 bases). Per the germline V gene, CDR1 is LGHDT and CDR2 is YNNKEL (reference sequence). The V end was cut by 1 base, the J end by 4 bases, with 13 bases between. CDR3 size: 16 residues. Here the CDR3 reads CASSQGRKGITGELFF. The CDR3 nucleotides read TGTGCCAGCAGCCAAGGGCGGAAGGGGATCACCGGGGAGCTGTTTTTT.

V and J are TRBV5-1 and TRBJ1-5; no clear D gene. The CDR3 has 13 amino acids. Germline V gene data show CDR1 as SGHRS and CDR2 as YFSETQ. The V and J ends lost 4 bases and 0 bases respectively, with 5 bases between them. CDR3 amino acids: CASSHGSNQPQHF. The DNA for the CDR3 is TGCGCCAGCAGCCATGGTAGCAATCAGCCCCAGCATTTT.

V gene TRBV12-3 or TRBV12-4 combines with J gene TRBJ1-5; no firm D call. This CDR3 is built from 12 residues. V lost 2 bases and J 6 bases, leaving 5 bases between the germline ends. The CDR3 sequence: CASSLPGQPQHF. The CDR3 region has the DNA TGTGCCAGCAGTTTACCAGGTCAGCCCCAGCATTTT.

The chain couples TRBV13 to TRBJ2-3, with 10 bases identical to TRBD2. After removal of 5 bases from V and 1 base from J, the junction contained 6 bases not matched to a gene. The CDR3 loop spans 16 amino acids. CDR1 is PRHDT and CDR2 is FYEKMQ in the germline V gene (reference sequence). The CDR3 nucleotides are TGTGCCAGCAGCCCTCAACTAGCGGGACGCACAGATACGCAGTATTTT. Amino acids: CASSPQLAGRTDTQYF.

The CDR3 region has the DNA TGTGCCACCAGGCCGACATCCGACAGGCCGAACACTGAAGCTTTCTTT. Its translation is CATRPTSDRPNTEAFF. The chain carries TRBV24-1 and TRBJ1-1; TRBD1 is a possible D gene (6 bases). This CDR3 has 16 amino acids. V gave up 7 bases and J gave up 1 base, with 18 bases separating them. Germline lookup yields CDR1 KGHDR and CDR2 SFDVKD.

The rearrangement joins TRBV18 to TRBJ2-7, with 11 bases matching TRBD1. Per the germline V gene, CDR1 is KGHSH and CDR2 is LQKENI. Trimming cost V 2 bases and J 6 bases; bases outside gene matches: 6. CDR3 length: 15 amino acids. CDR3 in DNA: TGTGCCAGCTCACCAATGGGACAGGGGGGGACCGAGCAGTACTTC. Translated, it gives CASSPMGQGGTEQYF.

V and J are TRBV19 and TRBJ2-2, with TRBD2 as a possible D gene (5 bases). CDR1 LNHDA and CDR2 SQIVND come from the germline V gene (reference sequence). V was trimmed by 4 bases and J by 6 bases, leaving 9 bases between them. The CDR3 runs 13 residues. The DNA of the CDR3 is TGTGCCAGTAGTAGAGACGGGGCCGGGGAGCTGTTTTTT. Its protein product is CASSRDGAGELFF.

The V call is TRBV6-6, the J call TRBJ2-7; possible D gene TRBD2, 7 bases. The CDR3 runs to 15 residues. V shed 6 bases and J shed 3 bases, with 18 bases lying between them. From germline, CDR1 is MNHNY and CDR2 SVGAGI (reference sequence). The CDR3 here is CASSDRGATIYEQYF. As DNA, the CDR3 is TGTGCCAGCAGCGATCGGGGGGCCACTATCTACGAGCAGTACTTC.

The J gene is TRBJ2-3, the V gene TRBV19; a weak D match, TRBD1 (6 bases). V was cut by 6 bases and J by 4 bases, with 20 bases left in between. From germline, CDR1 is LNHDA and CDR2 SQIVND (reference sequence). The CDR3 covers 16 residues. CDR3 sequence reads: CASREPAGVSADTQYF. For the CDR3, the DNA is TGTGCCAGTAGAGAACCAGCAGGGGTTTCTGCAGATACGCAGTATTTT.

The V and J genes are TRBV5-4 and TRBJ2-5; D gene ambiguous. The germline V and J ends were trimmed by 7 bases and 1 base, with 11 bases remaining between them. CDR3 length equals 13 residues. Per the germline V gene, CDR1 is SGHNT and CDR2 is YYREEE (reference sequence). CDR3 protein: CASAQGPQETQYF. The CDR3 nucleotides read TGTGCCAGCGCGCAAGGGCCCCAAGAGACCCAGTACTTC. Full variable domain (rest looked up from reference TRBV5-4 and TRBJ2-5): ETGVTQSPTHLIKTRGQQVTLRCSSQSGHNTVSWYQQALGQGPQFIFQYYREEENGRGNFPPRFSGLQFPNYSSELNVNALELDDSALYLCASAQGPQETQYFGPGTRLLVL.

CDR3 in amino acids: CASSLGLAGRETQYF. CDR3 nucleotides: TGTGCCAGCAGCCTCGGACTAGCGGGAAGGGAGACCCAGTACTTC. The chain couples TRBV11-1 to TRBJ2-5; 12 nucleotides align to TRBD2. J was trimmed by 5 bases and V by 5 bases; bases with no gene match: 6. The CDR3 is 15 residues long. Germline values: CDR1 SGHAT, CDR2 FQDESV (reference sequence).

The chain joins TRBV6-6 to TRBJ1-1; D is unclear. This CDR3 has 14 residues. V lost 6 bases and J 4 bases, leaving 15 bases between the germline ends. Germline-derived CDR1 and CDR2 are MNHNY and SVGAGI (reference sequence). CDR3 DNA sequence: TGTGCCAGCAGACCCCAAAGGTGGGGCACTGAAGCTTTCTTT. This translates into CASRPQRWGTEAFF.